The T cell receptor beta chain under discussion was sequenced for a study of blood T cell repertoires in COVID-19. Libraries were prepared by immunoSEQ multiplex PCR; TCRdb keeps only in-frame clonotypes and omits some of them. The table includes 150,000 to 200,000 clones, 65% to 85% detected once. V lost 2 bases and J 4 bases, leaving 21 bases between the germline ends. The CDR3 is 17 amino acids. Germline V CDR1 and CDR2: SGHRS, YFSETQ. The receptor was isolated from a man aged 40-50 years who had recovered from COVID-19. The sequenced sample consisted of PBMCs or T cells enriched from blood (not recorded which). The chain employs TRBV5-1 and TRBJ1-1, with D possibly being TRBD1 (6 bases). CDR3 sequence: CASSFDRLRSGTTEAFF. In DNA, the CDR3 is TGCGCCAGCAGCTTTGACAGGCTAAGATCCGGAACCACTGAAGCTTTCTTT.